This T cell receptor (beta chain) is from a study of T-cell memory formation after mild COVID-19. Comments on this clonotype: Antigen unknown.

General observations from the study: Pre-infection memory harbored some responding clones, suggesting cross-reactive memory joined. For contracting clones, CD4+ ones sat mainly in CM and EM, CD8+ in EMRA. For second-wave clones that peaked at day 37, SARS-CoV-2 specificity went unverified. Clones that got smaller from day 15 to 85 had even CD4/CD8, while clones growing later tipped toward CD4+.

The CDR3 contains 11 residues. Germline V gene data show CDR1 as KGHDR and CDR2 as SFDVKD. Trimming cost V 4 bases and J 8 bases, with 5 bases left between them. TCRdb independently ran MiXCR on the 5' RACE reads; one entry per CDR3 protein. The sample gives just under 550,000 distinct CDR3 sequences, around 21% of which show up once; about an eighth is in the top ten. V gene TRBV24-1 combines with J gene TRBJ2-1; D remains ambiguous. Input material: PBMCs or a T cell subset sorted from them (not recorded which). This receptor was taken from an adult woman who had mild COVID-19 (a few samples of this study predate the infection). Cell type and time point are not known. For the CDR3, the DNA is TGTGCCACCAGTGAAGGGTATGAGCAGTTCTTC. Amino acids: CATSEGYEQFF.